This T cell receptor (beta chain) was sequenced for a study of regulatory T cells in long-lasting Graves disease. Study-wide context: Less than 3 months of antithyroid drugs had been taken by newly diagnosed Graves' patients. Study outcomes and limitations: New patients shared some 970 public clonotypes, fewer than the approximately 2,500 shared by persistent patients.

Time point: newly diagnosed GD, antithyroid drugs for less than 3 months. There was RNA extracted from PBMCs, and the TCR library was made from it. Concerning this clonotype itself: Its antigen is unidentified. A read error is the likely source, as a far larger clone sits one nucleotide away.

Arm-PCR of CDR3 regions and iRepertoire HTBI primers were used to build TCR beta libraries. TCRdb called the multiplex PCR reads again in MiXCR, with one record for every CDR3 protein. This table has some 220,000 distinct CDR3 sequences, around 19% appearing once. The junction had 11 bases not matched to a gene; V was cut back by 6 bases and J by 7 bases. This CDR3 region has 15 residues. In addition, the sample was reused for a study of T cells in Graves' hyperthyroidism and ophthalmopathy. In that study: In validation, the model predicted ophthalmopathy. These predictions came a median roughly 6 months before onset.

The chain uses TRBV12-3 or TRBV12-4 and TRBJ2-7; 11 bases map to TRBD2. The material was peripheral blood mononuclear cells (PBMCs), obtained at new diagnosis, from a patient treated with antithyroid drugs. This sequence originates from a woman under 40 with Graves disease. DNA of the CDR3: TGTGCCAGCAGCCCTAGCGGGAGGACCTACAATGAGCAGTACTTC. Translated: CASSPSGRTYNEQYF.